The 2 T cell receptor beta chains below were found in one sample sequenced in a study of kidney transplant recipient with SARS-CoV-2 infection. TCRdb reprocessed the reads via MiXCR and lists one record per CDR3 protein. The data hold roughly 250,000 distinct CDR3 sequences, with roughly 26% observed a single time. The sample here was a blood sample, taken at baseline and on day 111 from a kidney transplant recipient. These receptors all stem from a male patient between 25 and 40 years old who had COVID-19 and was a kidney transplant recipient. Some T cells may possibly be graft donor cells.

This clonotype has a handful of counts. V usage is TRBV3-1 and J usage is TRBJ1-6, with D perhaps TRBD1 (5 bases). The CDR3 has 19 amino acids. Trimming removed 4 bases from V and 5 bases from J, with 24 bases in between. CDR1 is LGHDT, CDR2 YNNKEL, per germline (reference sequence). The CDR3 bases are TGTGCCAGCAGCCGTAGGGGCTCCCATTTCATACATCATAATTCACCCCTCCACTTT. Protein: CASSRRGSHFIHHNSPLHF.

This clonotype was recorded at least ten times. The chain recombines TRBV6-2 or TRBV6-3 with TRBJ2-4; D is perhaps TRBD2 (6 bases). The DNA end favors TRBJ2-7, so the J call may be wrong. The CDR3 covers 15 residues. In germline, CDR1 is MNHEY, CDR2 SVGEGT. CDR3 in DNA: TGTGCCAGCAGTGATGTGGGACTCTTATCCTACGAGCAGTACGTC. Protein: CASSDVGLLSYEQYV.